This TCR beta chain stems from a study of vaccination and CD4 T cells after COVID-19. In regard to this clonotype: The antigen remains unidentified.

Sequenced with the Oncomine TCR Beta short-read assay was DNA taken from cultured CD4+ T cells. A single record per CDR3 protein comes from TCRdb applying MiXCR to the PCR reads. The sample lists around 7,000 distinct CDR3 sequences; about 45% were seen once. The sample's treatment: roughly 10-day PBMC culture with coronavirus spike peptide pools or control peptides (ViraFEST assay). According to the study, CD4+ T cells from the unexposed donor were gathered ahead of the COVID-19 pandemic (2011-2018). Germline values: CDR1 SGHTA, CDR2 FQGNSA. The CDR3 spans 20 residues. V dropped 2 bases and J dropped 0; count of bases not matched to a gene: 6.

The receptor's source is a human donor in good health. The chain has TRBV7-2 and TRBJ2-6; 14 bases align to TRBD2. The sequenced sample was CD4+ T cells from blood, cultured in vitro. CDR3 protein: CASSLRGLAGGLSGANVLTF. CDR3 in DNA: TGTGCCAGCAGCTTAAGAGGACTAGCGGGGGGCCTCTCTGGGGCCAACGTCCTGACTTTC.